This T cell receptor beta chain was found in a study of blood T cells in healthy people across ages. Next came a second PCR, run for about 7 to 12 cycles, which used a sample-barcoded 5' primer along with a J-beta primer mix. TCRdb re-called the 5' RACE reads with MiXCR, one entry per CDR3 protein. The table records hundreds of thousands of distinct CDR3 sequences, around 24% of them present only once. V was clipped by 3 bases and J by 1 base, with 12 bases between them. The CDR3 spans 16 residues. The germline CDR1 and CDR2 sequences are KGHSH and LQKENI. The same data also contributed to another study, on T cells of mothers and their children. That investigation notes: Per 15 ul, 1.5 ug of RNA was used, with all extracted RNA going into cDNA synthesis. Related and unrelated pairs show similar thymic shaping of TCR recombination output. No persistent microchimeric T cell clones were detected at 95 to 100 clones per million clonotypes sensitivity.

Sequences were obtained from blood. The rearrangement links TRBV18 to TRBJ1-4, with D uncertain. The sequence derives from a boy aged 5 to 17 in good health. CDR3 nucleotides: TGTGCCAGCTCACCGGAGGGCAGAAAAACTAATGAAAAACTGTTTTTT. This codes for CASSPEGRKTNEKLFF.